Listed below are T cell receptor beta chains from one sample, sequenced in a study of T cell clusters in autoimmune cytopenias. TCRdb re-analyzed the multiplex PCR reads; it lists each CDR3 protein once, without DNA. In total, the table holds more than 9,500 distinct CDR3 sequences. These data were also filed under a second study, of T cell repertoires in aging, cancer and after chemotherapy.

The sequencing input was peripheral blood. All receptors come from a human donor in good health. Each CDR3 is given with its conserved first and last residue. The size of a clone is reported for some rows only, either as once, few or many, or as a class for expanded clones.

V	size	J	CDR3
TRBV19	-	TRBJ2-1	CASSIAGSHNEQFF
TRBV11-1	medium-sized	TRBJ2-7	CASSRSDQGAQYF
TRBV5-1	-	TRBJ2-7	CASSLGLAGSYEQYF
TRBV7-2	-	TRBJ2-7	CASSFHVGAAASEQYF
TRBV6-1	medium-sized	TRBJ2-3	CASSEAGYGQGYRDTQYF
TRBV7-9	-	TRBJ2-5	CASSDLLGQGKTQYF
TRBV5-1	-	TRBJ1-1	CASSAPGANTEAFF
TRBV7-2	-	TRBJ2-1	CASTRGGVRSSVLNEQFF
TRBV10-3	-	TRBJ2-2	CAISDTTTNTGELFF
TRBV7-6	-	TRBJ1-3	CASSSTAGQGSGNTISF
TRBV18	-	TRBJ2-7	CASSLGRSREPYEQYF
TRBV5-1	-	TRBJ2-6	CASSLGRLSGANVLTF
TRBV6-4	-	TRBJ2-3	CASSDSGGAADTQYF
TRBV6-2/TRBV6-3	-	TRBJ2-2	CASRLGGIVAGELFF
TRBV19	-	TRBJ2-3	CASSIAQGVSDTQYF
TRBV12-3/TRBV12-4	-	TRBJ1-1	CASSSGGTENTEAFF
TRBV28	-	TRBJ1-1	CASRNRDTPGGTEAFF
TRBV30	-	TRBJ1-4	CAWSGNVVPEKLFF
TRBV6-5	medium-sized	TRBJ2-5	CASSLRSQETQYF
TRBV5-6	-	TRBJ2-3	CASSTRATSGGAPGDTQYF
TRBV4-2	-	TRBJ1-1	CASSHAGTGKAEAFF
TRBV5-6	medium-sized	TRBJ1-3	CASSLGNSGNTIYF
TRBV6-5	-	TRBJ2-4	CASSSHAAAGTKNIQYF
TRBV7-2	medium-sized	TRBJ2-3	CASSSLDPDTQYF
TRBV4-2	-	TRBJ1-6	CASSQASWGDNSPLHF
TRBV14	-	TRBJ1-1	CASSKRAGESEAFF
TRBV10-2	-	TRBJ1-2	CASSVEGSSYYGYTF
TRBV12-3/TRBV12-4	-	TRBJ2-5	CASSLAGGLETQYF
TRBV11-2	-	TRBJ1-4	CASSPRTGPPFNEKLFF
TRBV10-3	-	TRBJ1-5	CAISDRERNQPQHF
TRBV4-3	-	TRBJ1-4	CASSQVVKALANEKLFF
TRBV5-6	medium-sized	TRBJ1-2	CASSLDAGGNYGYTF
TRBV6-1	medium-sized	TRBJ2-5	CASSPAWTGTQYF
TRBV6-5	medium-sized	TRBJ2-6	CASSTQGSGANVLTF
TRBV11-2	-	TRBJ2-5	CASSRGPEQYQETQYF
TRBV12-3/TRBV12-4	-	TRBJ1-1	CASSYRTGKRGMNTEAFF
TRBV7-9	-	TRBJ2-3	CASSFGGGPTDTQYF
TRBV12-3/TRBV12-4	-	TRBJ1-3	CASSRQRSLVGNTIYF
TRBV27	medium-sized	TRBJ2-6	CASSYRGSGANVLTF
TRBV7-2	-	TRBJ1-2	CASSPYKGANYGYTF
TRBV19	-	TRBJ1-1	CASSMQARNTEAFF
TRBV7-2	-	TRBJ2-7	CASSSKRGGGLSSEQYF
TRBV10-3	-	TRBJ2-7	CAISSSSVVSRSYEQYF
TRBV10-2	-	TRBJ2-1	CATRGGPEQYF
TRBV5-1	-	TRBJ1-2	CASSFDSSNYGYTF
TRBV14	-	TRBJ1-2	CASSQRDREGYTF
TRBV6-5	-	TRBJ1-5	CASSYLSANQPQHF
TRBV4-1	-	TRBJ2-3	CASSQEGSGQRGRAQYF
TRBV7-6	medium-sized	TRBJ2-7	CASSQGSPGGEQYF
TRBV19	-	TRBJ1-5	CASTRDSSYQPQHF
TRBV6-1	-	TRBJ1-2	CASSYSGPAQAYTF
TRBV6-1	medium-sized	TRBJ2-1	CAEGASLYNEQFF
TRBV12-3/TRBV12-4	-	TRBJ1-3	CASSKDRGGNTIYF
TRBV6-1	-	TRBJ1-3	CASSANFGGNTIYF
TRBV7-2	medium-sized	TRBJ1-6	CASSLDLMYNSPLHF